These 12 T cell receptor beta chains originate from one sample sequenced in a study of T-cell reconstitution after alpha-beta-depleted transplantation in children. Researchers prepared the TCRbeta library using unique molecular identifiers, the study reports. MiXCR, applied by TCRdb to the PCR reads, yields one record per CDR3 protein. The sample has roughly 74,000 distinct CDR3 sequences; 15% to 20% are singletons. The source material was PBMCs, mostly from graft donor cells, sampled 360 days after TCRalphabeta/CD19-depleted stem cell transplant. These receptors came from a male patient between 2 and 15 years old who had a stem cell transplant for acute lymphoblastic leukemia, so the T cells may come from the graft donor.

This clonotype was counted many times. V gene TRBV28 combines with J gene TRBJ2-3, with a possible D match to TRBD2 (6 bases). V was shortened by 3 bases and J by 4 bases, with 14 bases between the two germline ends. The CDR3 is 15 amino acids. Germline V gene sequence: CDR1 MDHEN, CDR2 SYDVKM. In DNA, the CDR3 is TGTGCCAGCAGTTTTGCGGGAATGGAGGCAGATACGCAGTATTTT. Translation gives CASSFAGMEADTQYF.

This clonotype was seen a few times. The CDR3 DNA sequence: TGCGCCAGCAGCTTGGGGGCAGGCTATAATTCACCCCTCCACTTT. Its protein product is CASSLGAGYNSPLHF. The genes are TRBV5-1 and TRBJ1-6; D call uncertain. Germline CDR1 and CDR2: SGHRS and YFSETQ. The CDR3 has 15 amino acids. V gave up 0 bases and J gave up 3 bases, with 7 bases separating them.

This clonotype was detected only a few times. This chain links TRBV20-1 with TRBJ1-1; D might be TRBD1 (6 bases). The V end lost 5 bases, the J end lost 2 bases, and 18 bases lay between the germline ends. The CDR3 covers 15 residues. In germline, CDR1 is DFQATT, CDR2 SNEGSKA (reference sequence). CDR3 residues: CSASGGRGTNTEAFF. The CDR3 coding sequence is TGCAGTGCTTCCGGCGGGAGGGGGACAAACACTGAAGCTTTCTTT.

There are a few counts of this clonotype. The chain is built from TRBV29-1 and TRBJ1-2, with a possible D match to TRBD1 (6 bases). This CDR3 region has 14 residues. Germline loops: CDR1 SQVTM, CDR2 ANQGSEA. V dropped 6 bases and J dropped 3 bases, with 17 bases sitting between them. DNA of the CDR3: TGCAGCGTCTTGAGTGATCGGACAGACTATGGCTACACCTTC. Its translation: CSVLSDRTDYGYTF.

The chain combines TRBV10-3 with TRBJ2-5; possible D gene TRBD2, 6 bases. Germline values: CDR1 ENHRY, CDR2 SYGVKD. V was pared by 4 bases and J by 4 bases, with 16 bases between. The CDR3 loop spans 15 amino acids. CDR3 nucleotides: TGTGCCATCAGTGTTATGCCGGGAGTCCCAGAGACCCAGTACTTC. Protein sequence: CAISVMPGVPETQYF.

The J gene is TRBJ1-1, the V gene TRBV11-3; D unclear. The CDR3 runs 13 residues. The V end was cut by 5 bases, the J end by 0 bases, with 7 bases between. In germline, CDR1 is SGHNT, CDR2 YENEEA. CDR3 nucleotides: TGTGCCAGCAGCCCTCCGTTGAACACTGAAGCTTTCTTT. This codes for CASSPPLNTEAFF.

A few counts support this clonotype. This chain uses TRBV12-3 or TRBV12-4 with TRBJ2-1, with TRBD1 matching 7 bases. CDR3 size: 14 residues. V lost 5 bases and J lost 8; bases outside the gene matches: 9. CDR3 in DNA: TGTGCCAGCAGTCCAAACAGGGGTTGGCATGAGCAGTTCTTC. As protein: CASSPNRGWHEQFF.

This clonotype was seen more than once but under ten times. CDR3 residues: CASSLTYQPQHF. The CDR3 coding sequence is TGTGCCAGCAGCTTAACCTATCAGCCCCAGCATTTT. The chain carries TRBV7-9 and TRBJ1-5; no definite D call. CDR1 and CDR2 from the germline V gene are SEHNR and FQNEAQ (reference sequence). V dropped 2 bases and J dropped 5 bases, with 4 bases sitting between them. The CDR3 runs to 12 residues.

This clonotype was observed a handful of times. The chain links TRBV7-9 to TRBJ2-7; the match to TRBD1 covers 9 bases. Germline V gene data show CDR1 as SEHNR and CDR2 as FQNEAQ (reference sequence). The CDR3 spans 14 residues. Trimming removed 5 bases from V and 2 bases from J; junction bases left unmatched: 4. The CDR3 DNA is TGTGCCAGCAGCCCGGACAGGGGCGCCTACGAGCAGTACTTC. Residues: CASSPDRGAYEQYF.

This clonotype was counted a few times. The chain employs TRBV28 and TRBJ2-3; 9 bases line up with TRBD1. This CDR3 is 15 amino acids long. CDR1 and CDR2 (germline): MDHEN, SYDVKM. Unmatched junction bases numbered 8, after V lost 4 bases and J lost 6 bases. CDR3 in DNA: TGTGCCAGCAGTTCCCGGGACAGGGCCAGGGATACGCAGTATTTT. Its protein is CASSSRDRARDTQYF.

This clonotype was counted many times. Mismatch with germline at one junction end may stem from a read error. The chain has TRBV7-9 and TRBJ2-7; 8 bases line up with TRBD2. The CDR3 totals 14 residues. The germline gives CDR1 SEHNR, CDR2 FQNEAQ (reference sequence). CDR3 region: CASSLAGKSYEQYF. The CDR3 DNA reads as TGTGCCAGCAGCCTAGCGGGCAAGTCCTACGAGCAGTACTTC.

By share, this clonotype counts as medium-sized (0.01 to 0.1%). The V gene is TRBV12-3 or TRBV12-4, the J gene TRBJ2-1; TRBD1 matches at 12 bases. The J segment lost 7 bases and the V segment lost 3 bases, leaving 7 bases of the junction unmatched. The CDR3 extends over 16 amino acids. CDR3 sequence: CASSFPPGQGANEQFF. The CDR3 DNA is TGTGCCAGCAGTTTCCCGCCGGGACAGGGGGCGAATGAGCAGTTCTTC.